The clone carrying this T cell receptor beta chain was seen more than once but under ten times. The CDR3 loop spans 13 amino acids. Trimming cost V 5 bases and J 8 bases, with 13 bases left between them. Germline V lookup: CDR1 MNHEY, CDR2 SMNVEV (reference sequence). Preparation of the TCRbeta library used unique molecular identifiers. TCRdb ran MiXCR on the PCR reads and lists one entry per CDR3 protein. The sample holds hundreds of thousands of distinct CDR3 sequences, 15% to 20% seen once. This record comes from a study of T-cell reconstitution after alpha-beta-depleted transplantation in children.

The material was PBMCs from the stem cell graft donor, obtained from the stem cell graft. This rearrangement joins TRBV27 to TRBJ2-1, with unresolved D. This TCR derives from a human donor who donated a stem cell graft to a child with acute myeloid leukemia. The chain's CDR3 is CASSGRVLDEQFF. CDR3 DNA sequence: TGTGCCAGCAGTGGAAGGGTTCTAGATGAGCAGTTCTTC.